This TCR beta chain emerged from a study of cytomegalovirus exposure and HLA in healthy donors. The CDR3 extends over 16 amino acids. The V and J ends lost 4 bases and 1 base respectively, with 17 bases between them. CDR1 and CDR2 (germline): MGHRA, YSYEKL. Measured with immunoSEQ multiplex PCR; TCRdb has only the in-frame clones, and not every one. The table shows over 150,000 clones, with approximately 81% occurring only once. This TCR was sampled from a young man in good health and CMV-seropositive. The rearrangement uses TRBV4-1 and TRBJ2-7, with D possibly matching TRBD2 (6 bases). What was sequenced was PBMCs. The CDR3 DNA reads as TGCGCCAGCAGCCTACGCTTGGCAGGAGGGTCCTACGAGCAGTACTTC. Translated, it gives CASSLRLAGGSYEQYF.